This entry features one T cell receptor (beta chain) sequence. The data derive from a study of blood T cell repertoires in COVID-19. For the study at large: The samples span acute and convalescent COVID-19 from the United States, Italy and Spain. The cDNA or gDNA used as material had been derived from T cells, B-cell-depleted T cells, or PBMCs.

Profiled with immunoSEQ multiplex PCR; TCRdb holds only in-frame clones, not every one. The repertoire holds around 230,000 clones, about 85% seen once, with approximately 0.69% in the top ten. The sequence came from a man in his forties or fifties with acute or convalescent COVID-19. Material: peripheral blood.

In nucleotides, the CDR3 is TGTGCCAGCAGCTTAGCAAGGCAGGGGGCCTACAATGAGCAGTTCTTC. Amino acids: CASSLARQGAYNEQFF. The rearrangement uses TRBV7-9 and TRBJ2-1; 7 nucleotides match TRBD1. The CDR3 sequence is 16 residues long. The V gene end was trimmed by 0 bases and the J gene end by 2 bases; junction bases not matched to a gene: 4. Germline assignment: CDR1 SEHNR and CDR2 FQNEAQ (reference sequence).